One T cell receptor (beta chain) is described in this entry. The clone's antigen remains unknown. No base quality information exists; no much larger clone differs at one position. Donors were healthy HIV-negative adults with no recently reported acute infections or vaccinations. Every donor was a Caucasian adult living in Nashville, Tennessee, USA. CD4+ T cells were enriched by magnetic negative selection, after which naive cells were positively selected on CD45RA and the negative fraction was taken as the memory subset. Blood was collected by leukapheresis, and PBMCs were isolated by Ficoll-Histopaque density gradient centrifugation and then cryopreserved in liquid nitrogen vapor phase. Analytical flow cytometry was used to check the purity and quantity of each magnetically sorted T cell population. Genomic DNA was isolated from every sorted fraction and measured by UV absorbance on a Nanodrop 2000c.

This entry comes from a study of shared clonotypes between healthy human individuals (TCRdb year 2020). Regarding the study in general: The cohort comprised two women and a few men aged 18 to 49 years. Libraries were prepared and TCR repertoires were sequenced by different laboratories using diverse techniques, in order to increase sequencing depth and limit assay-specific biases. Blood TCR repertoires of a handful of healthy adults were deeply sequenced to estimate repertoire size and the extent of clonotype sharing between individuals. For each donor, CD4 naive and CD4 memory were each run on three plates, CD8 naive on two plates, and CD8 memory on one plate. Between about 0.85 and 8.9 billion PBMCs per donor were obtained by leukapheresis.

TCR CDR3 regions were amplified from genomic DNA by multiplex PCR using the deep immunoSEQ assay. Genomic DNA extracted from each cell subset was distributed evenly over all wells of several immunoSEQ 96-well plates, and each plate served as one replicate. Each replicate PCR for sorted subsets received roughly 200 ng genomic DNA, equal to about 30,000 T cell genomes. Purified libraries were quantified with a Qubit 3.0 fluorometer, sized on a Bioanalyzer 2100, and re-quantified with the KAPA Library Quantification kit. Each immunoSEQ 96-well plate was sequenced on its own single-read 150-cycle Illumina NextSeq 550 flow cell. Under the source paper's analysis protocol: The immunoSEQ output contained only junctional sequences without quality scores, so filtering could not match that applied to full-length reads. Sequences were annotated with PyIR, a Python wrapper for IgBLAST v1.9, using IMGT germline references to assign V/J genes and CDR3. Any read was removed if the V/J assignment was weak (E-value above 1e-6), the CDR3 was missing, or the read contained stop codons, out-of-frame junctions, or ambiguous translated residues. A V3J clonotype was defined by an identical inferred V gene, J gene, and CDR3 amino acid sequence. Percentage overlap between repertoires was computed as shared unique clonotypes divided by the size of the smaller repertoire. Three approaches were used to assess repertoire richness: RTK rarefaction, the Chao1 estimator, and Recon v2.1 estimates of unobserved clonotypes. Generation probabilities were computed with OLGA for all TCRbeta clonotypes obtained by the gDNA method from several donors. TCRdb provides this immuneACCESS table in a form limited to in-frame rearrangements. Some clones are lacking; in checked studies, under half of them reflect an unresolved V gene, and why the rest are absent is not known. V and J calls and clone size are as listed in that table; D and trimming were resolved from the DNA. For this sample the table gives approximately 980,000 clones, of which about three quarters were detected only once. The top ten clonotypes cover roughly 1.5% of the sample.

Paper-wide results and their limitations: Higher generation probabilities were observed for clonotypes shared by all four sorted-subset donors than for non-shared clonotypes. Because the study included only a small number of donors, the genetic and exposure-history diversity represented was limited. Naive subsets generally had larger estimated clonotype richness than memory subsets. Only blood was sampled, and tissue TCR repertoires likely differ from those in blood. Pairwise subsampling led to the expectation that sequencing depth would affect the degree of clonotype sharing among donors. About 4.5% of naive CD4, around 3.6% of naive CD8, roughly 2.5% of memory CD4, and approximately 0.4% of memory CD8 clonotypes were shared across a few donors. Even with the large sequencing depth, rarefaction of the sorted-subset datasets indicated that sequencing was incomplete.

This TCR came from a young man in good health. Sequencing used memory CD4+ T cells sorted from blood. The meaning of the sample's cell subset or site label: CD45RA-negative fraction.

The nucleotide sequence is given as TGTGCCAGCAGAATAGGACAGGGCTATGGCTACACCTTC. This translates into CASRIGQGYGYTF. The sequence links TRBV28 to TRBJ1-2, with 8 central nucleotides matching TRBD1. V ends up 6 bases short and J 4 bases short, with an unmatched junction base count of 4. The CDR3 spans 13 residues, from the cysteine through the phenylalanine. The read is trimmed to its CDR3 DNA, 39 bases read in frame from base 1. CDR1 is given as MDHEN and CDR2 as SYDVKM, both from the germline V gene.